This paragraph reports one T cell receptor (beta chain). This record belongs to a study of Ad26.COV2.S vaccination and SARS-CoV-2 variants. Overall study context: Sample donor was a member of the COV1001 Ad26.COV2.S trial arm.

TCRdb keeps only in-frame clones here, not all; method: immunoSEQ multiplex PCR. The sample consists of over 400,000 clones, roughly 89% of them appearing once. Sample treatment: around 19 received Ad26.COV2.S at low or high dose, single or two shots; 5 received placebo; per-sample allocation not given. Repertoires come from day 63 after the first vaccine or placebo injection. The receptor was isolated from a person aged 18 to 59 who received the Ad26.COV2.S COVID-19 vaccine or a placebo. This sample comprised peripheral blood, obtained in a trial of Ad26.COV2.S vaccine versus placebo.

The CDR3 is CASSLDRLYTF. For the CDR3, the DNA is TGTGCCAGCAGCTTAGACCGACTCTACACCTTC. The V gene is TRBV7-9, the J gene TRBJ1-2; D uncertain. V lost 1 base and J 10 bases, leaving 7 bases between the germline ends. Per the germline V gene, CDR1 is SEHNR and CDR2 is FQNEAQ (reference sequence). This CDR3 is built from 11 residues. Based on the CDR3 plus reference TRBV7-9 and TRBJ1-2, the full variable domain is DTGVSQNPRHKITKRGQNVTFRCDPISEHNRLYWYRQTLGQGPEFLTYFQNEAQLEKSRLLSDRFSAERPKGSFSTLEIQRTEQGDSAMYLCASSLDRLYTFGSGTRLTVV.